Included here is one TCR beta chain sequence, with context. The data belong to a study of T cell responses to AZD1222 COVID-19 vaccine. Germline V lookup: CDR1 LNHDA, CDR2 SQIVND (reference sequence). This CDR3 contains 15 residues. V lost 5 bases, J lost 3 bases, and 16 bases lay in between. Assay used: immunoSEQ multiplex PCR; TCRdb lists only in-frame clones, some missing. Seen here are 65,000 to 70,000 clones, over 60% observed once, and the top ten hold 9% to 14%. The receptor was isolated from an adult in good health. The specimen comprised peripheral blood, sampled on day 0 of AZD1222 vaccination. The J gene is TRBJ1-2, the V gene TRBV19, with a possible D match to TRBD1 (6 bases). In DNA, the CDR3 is TGTGCCAGTAGTCCAGATCAAGGACAGTACTATGGCTACACCTTC. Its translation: CASSPDQGQYYGYTF.